This TCR beta chain appears in the sequencing data of a study of CD8 T cells in ankylosing spondylitis. It was by quantitative 5'-RACE with molecular barcodes that TCR beta libraries were made. TCRdb passed the 5' RACE reads through MiXCR, listing each CDR3 protein once. This table has under 300,000 distinct CDR3 sequences, approximately 12% appearing once. V shed 2 bases and J 5 bases; nucleotides not matched to a gene: 4. CDR1 is SGHRS and CDR2 is YFSETQ in the germline V gene. CDR3 length: 14 residues. Whole-study findings and limits: A TCR beta motif made of several highly homologous variants seemed typical of ankylosing spondylitis blood. The authors reported significant enrichment of disease-linked clones in matched ankylosing spondylitis synovial fluid.

This clonotype has only one observation. Its antigen is not identified. Just one base apart from a much larger clone, this may be a read error. J is TRBJ2-7 and V is TRBV5-1; 10 bases line up with TRBD2. Sequencing was performed on blood, either unsorted or a sorted T cell fraction (not recorded which). This TCR was recovered from a male donor with ankylosing spondylitis or in good health (not recorded which). This CDR3 is CASSFSSGGDEQYF. CDR3 sequence (DNA): TGCGCCAGCAGCTTCTCCAGCGGGGGGGACGAGCAGTACTTC.